This T cell receptor beta chain was identified during a study of blood T cells in healthy people across ages. Study details: Researchers report that template switching captured about one barcoded beta molecule per two T cells.

This clonotype was seen only a few times. Primed by a sample-barcoded 5' primer and a J-beta primer mix, a second PCR proceeded for about 6 to 12 cycles. With 12 random nucleotides, a template-switch adaptor tagged each individual cDNA molecule. Via MiXCR, TCRdb re-called the 5' RACE reads, giving one row per CDR3 protein. The sample contains 1,800,000 or so distinct CDR3 sequences, 30% to 40% of which appear only once. The sample, around 9.9 milliliters of peripheral blood, was drawn from each donor. Germline values: CDR1 SGHRS, CDR2 YFSETQ. The CDR3 has 13 amino acids. The germline V and J ends were trimmed by 2 bases and 8 bases, with 13 bases remaining between them.

The receptor was isolated from a human donor in good health. The sample taken for sequencing was blood. The chain carries TRBV5-1 and TRBJ1-2; the D gene is possibly TRBD1 (5 bases). The DNA for the CDR3 is TGCGCCAGCAGCTTCGACCGCTCAGGGGGCTACACCTTC. This gives the protein CASSFDRSGGYTF.